This TCR beta chain was recovered during a study of human T cells and chemical hapten exposure. Documented time point: patch test 2, 6 weeks after DPC sensitization. Treatment described: therapeutic diphenylcyclopropenone sensitization with weekly scalp DPC. This clonotype has at least ten counts. This CDR3 contains 14 residues. Germline lookup yields CDR1 MNHEY and CDR2 SMNVEV (reference sequence). The V gene lost 1 base and the J gene lost 7 bases, with 8 bases spanning the gap. One entry per CDR3 protein, called by TCRdb with MiXCR from the RACE reads. Seen here are some 350,000 distinct CDR3 sequences, roughly 6% observed once, and the top ten hold 5% to 6%.

The sample was whole blood, taken in connection with sensitization to the hapten diphenylcyclopropenone (DPC). The chain employs TRBV27 and TRBJ1-6; D gene unclear. The sequence came from a woman under 30 with alopecia areata. Some clones in this sample may be carry-over from other donors' samples. The CDR3 sequence is CASSLWLRNSPLHF. Here the CDR3 DNA reads TGTGCCAGCAGTTTATGGCTACGGAATTCACCCCTCCACTTT.